This TCR beta chain was recovered during a study of graft-versus-host responses after intestinal transplantation. V lost 6 bases to trimming and J lost 5 bases; unmatched junction nucleotides: 9. CDR1 and CDR2 from the germline V gene are MNHNY and SVGAGI (reference sequence). The CDR3 extends over 15 amino acids. Only in-frame clones appear in the TCRdb table, and some are missing; sequencing was by immunoSEQ multiplex PCR. The sample lists 20,000 to 25,000 clones; 70% to 80% were seen once. Intraepithelial plus lamina propria lymphocytes were released by processing graft tissue. The sequence derives from a human patient who received an intestinal transplant, so some T cells may come from the graft donor. The sequencing used ileum tissue, collected 12 days after intestinal transplant. The chain has TRBV6-6 and TRBJ2-5, with 10 bases matching TRBD2. The CDR3 DNA is TGTGCCAGCAGCACAAGCGGGGGGGCCCTGGAGACCCAGTACTTC. Translation gives CASSTSGGALETQYF.